These 13 T cell receptor beta chains were sequenced from one sample in a study of blood T cell repertoires in COVID-19 (dated by TCRdb to about 2020). Receptors were amplified or captured by the immunoSEQ multiplex PCR assay. TCRdb carries this immuneACCESS record with in-frame sequences only. Its versions omit some clonotypes, under half of them owing to an unresolved V gene in the studies checked, with the rest unexplained. This sample gives some 180,000 clones in total; about 81% of them show up just once. Jointly, the top ten make up approximately 7.8% of the sample. Sample: peripheral blood. Receptors were obtained from a woman aged 55 to 70 with COVID-19, enrolled during active disease.

The rearrangement links TRBV28 to TRBJ2-5; tentative D call: TRBD2 (5 bases). V dropped 6 bases and J dropped 4 bases, with 12 bases sitting between them. This CDR3 region has 13 residues. The V gene's germline CDR1 is MDHEN and CDR2 SYDVKM. The CDR3 region is CASSIVRGETQYF. CDR3 DNA: TGTGCCAGCAGCATCGTTCGGGGAGAGACCCAGTACTTC.

The CDR3 protein is CASSTTGLQPQHF. The DNA for the CDR3 is TGTGCCAGTAGTACAACAGGGCTCCAGCCCCAGCATTTT. The chain combines TRBV19 with TRBJ1-5, with a possible D match to TRBD1 (6 bases). This CDR3 spans 13 amino acids. V dropped 4 bases and J dropped 7 bases, with 11 bases sitting between them. Germline CDR1 LNHDA, CDR2 SQIVND (reference sequence).

This clone was observed a handful of times. A junction end diverges from the germline sequence, so it may reflect a read error. The gene calls are TRBV7-2 and TRBJ1-3; 7 bases fit TRBD1. The CDR3 runs 12 residues. The V gene's germline CDR1 is SGHTA and CDR2 FQGNSA. The chain's CDR3 is CASSSSMGQLNF. CDR3 nucleotide sequence: TGTGCCAGCAGCTCATCAATGGGACAGCTCAATTTT.

This chain uses TRBV3-1 (or the pseudogene TRBV3-2) with TRBJ1-3; the D gene is possibly TRBD1 (5 bases). The germline V gene has CDR1 LGHDT and CDR2 YNNKEL (reference sequence). The CDR3 is 16 residues long. Trimming stripped 3 bases from V and 2 bases from J, with 14 bases between. CDR3 in amino acids: CASSHEMLGPGNTIYF. The CDR3 nucleotides are TGTGCCAGCAGCCATGAGATGTTGGGGCCTGGAAACACCATATATTTT.

J is TRBJ1-2 and V is TRBV19, with D perhaps TRBD1 (6 bases). The germline V and J ends were trimmed by 8 bases and 3 bases, with 13 bases remaining between them. CDR3 size: 13 residues. In germline, CDR1 is LNHDA, CDR2 SQIVND (reference sequence). CDR3 in amino acids: CASRHREDYGYTF. The CDR3 DNA reads as TGTGCCAGTCGTCACAGGGAAGACTATGGCTACACCTTC.

The chain couples TRBV21-1 to TRBJ1-5; the table assigns TRBD1, which was not confirmed against the DNA. TRBV21-1 is tagged as a pseudogene. CDR3 length equals 14 residues. The DNA of the CDR3 is TGTGCCAGCAGCAAAGGGGGGGCGGACAGGGCCAAGCATTTT. Protein product: CASSKGGADRAKHF.

The J gene is TRBJ2-5, the V gene TRBV11-2, with 11 bases matching TRBD2. Germline loops: CDR1 SGHAT, CDR2 FQNNGV. V was pared by 5 bases and J by 3 bases, with 14 bases of the junction left unmatched. This CDR3 is built from 18 residues. CDR3: CASSLPLAGAIFEETQYF. Written as DNA, the CDR3 is TGTGCCAGCAGCCTCCCACTAGCGGGGGCCATTTTTGAAGAGACCCAGTACTTC.

CDR3 amino acids: CATSIINQGAGEKLFF. The CDR3 nucleotides read TGTGCCACCAGCATCATAAATCAGGGGGCAGGGGAAAAACTGTTTTTT. V and J are TRBV15 and TRBJ1-4; TRBD1 matches 8 bases. Germline loops: CDR1 LNHNV, CDR2 YYDKDF (reference sequence). After removal of 4 bases from V and 8 bases from J, the junction contained 12 bases not matched to a gene. The CDR3 is made up of 16 amino acids. The variable domain in full, with the rest retrieved from reference TRBV15 and TRBJ1-4, is DAMVIQNPRYQVTQFGKPVTLSCSQTLNHNVMYWYQQKSSQAPKLLFHYYDKDFNNEADTPDNFQSRRPNTSFCFLDIRSPGLGDTAMYLCATSIINQGAGEKLFFGSGTQLSVL.

The chain links TRBV27 to TRBJ2-7; 7 bases are a match to TRBD1. Unmatched junction bases numbered 10, after V lost 2 bases and J lost 3 bases. The germline V gene encodes CDR1 MNHEY and CDR2 SMNVEV (reference sequence). This CDR3 has 16 residues. CDR3 coding DNA: TGTGCCAGCAGTTTAAGGACAGGTCGGGCCGGCTACGAGCAGTACTTC. It is translated as CASSLRTGRAGYEQYF.

This clone was seen just once. The chain has TRBV11-2 and TRBJ2-1; 7 bases match TRBD2. With V trimmed by 5 bases and J by 7 bases, 14 bases remained unmatched. CDR1 is SGHAT, CDR2 FQNNGV, per germline. There are 16 residues in the CDR3. This chain's CDR3 is CASSPSGLAERNEQFF. The CDR3 DNA is TGTGCCAGCAGCCCCTCCGGCCTAGCGGAGAGGAATGAGCAGTTCTTC. Combining the CDR3 with reference TRBV11-2 and TRBJ2-1 gives the whole variable domain EAGVAQSPRYKIIEKRQSVAFWCNPISGHATLYWYQQILGQGPKLLIQFQNNGVVDDSQLPKDRFSAERLKGVDSTLKIQPAKLEDSAVYLCASSPSGLAERNEQFFGPGTRLTVL.

The J gene is TRBJ2-1, the V gene TRBV6-2 or TRBV6-3; 11 bases line up with TRBD2. Germline V lookup: CDR1 MNHEY, CDR2 SVGEGT. The CDR3 is 16 residues long. J was trimmed by 7 bases and V by 5 bases; bases with no gene match: 10. The CDR3 loop reads CASSKDSGRAGNEQFF. For the CDR3, the DNA is TGTGCCAGCAGTAAGGATAGCGGGAGGGCCGGGAATGAGCAGTTCTTC.

This clone has a handful of counts. The V gene is TRBV9, the J gene TRBJ1-1, with TRBD1 identical over 9 bases. The trim removed 0 bases at V and 4 bases at J, leaving 13 bases unmatched. Germline V gives CDR1 SGDLS, CDR2 YYNGEE. The CDR3 is 18 amino acids. The CDR3 sequence is CASSVDRRTGDWSTEAFF. The CDR3 bases are TGTGCCAGCAGCGTAGACAGGAGGACAGGGGACTGGAGCACTGAAGCTTTCTTT.

V usage is TRBV7-3 and J usage is TRBJ1-1; possibly TRBD1 for D (6 bases). This CDR3 contains 16 residues. Germline CDR1 reads SGHTA; CDR2 reads FQGTGA. V lost 2 bases and J lost 3, with 16 bases in between. CDR3 in amino acids: CASSLGSVDSYTEAFF. The CDR3 DNA sequence: TGTGCCAGCAGCTTAGGGTCCGTGGACAGCTACACTGAAGCTTTCTTT. The variable domain in full, with the rest retrieved from reference TRBV7-3 and TRBJ1-1, is GAGVSQTPSNKVTEKGKYVELRCDPISGHTALYWYRQSLGQGPEFLIYFQGTGAADDSGLPNDRFFAVRPEGSVSTLKIQRTERGDSAVYLCASSLGSVDSYTEAFFGQGTRLTVV.